These T cell receptor beta chains were read from a single sample in a study of monozygotic twins with inflammatory bowel disease. TCRdb re-called the 5' RACE reads and gives one entry per CDR3 protein, without DNA. The data show about 150,000 distinct CDR3 sequences, and the top ten clones hold 0.95% to 1.5%. Sequencing used blood. These receptors all come from a human donor with ulcerative colitis or Crohn's disease, or a healthy co-twin of an affected twin (not recorded which). Both conserved end residues are part of each CDR3.

TRBJ1-1	TRBV3-1	CASSLRQGYQSEAFF
TRBJ1-1	TRBV5-1	CASSDGQGRTEAFF
TRBJ2-6	TRBV18	CASSGQSSLAGANVLTF
TRBJ2-3	TRBV7-2	CASSSGGLAGTDTQYF
TRBJ1-3	TRBV12-3/TRBV12-4	CASSSGQGRNTIYF
TRBJ2-7	TRBV7-9	CASLLPGAPLYEQYF
TRBJ2-1	TRBV5-1	CASSFGLAGSSYNEQFF
TRBJ1-5	TRBV24-1	CATSDFGQSYRVPQHF
TRBJ1-1	TRBV14	CASSQKITYTEAFF
TRBJ2-5	TRBV15	CATSRDRWHGETQYF
TRBJ1-1	TRBV6-2/TRBV6-3	CASSRQGNTEAFF
TRBJ2-7	TRBV7-9	CASIPGVSTTTYEQYF
TRBJ2-5	TRBV5-5	CASSLAAARETQYF
TRBJ1-1	TRBV7-2	CASSLAAGMAEAFF
TRBJ2-2	TRBV6-5	CASSYAGTSGGDTGELFF
TRBJ2-2	TRBV5-1	CASSLNSGSPTGELFF
TRBJ2-1	TRBV29-1	CSVEDLMGSGRSPSYNEQFF
TRBJ2-1	TRBV24-1	CATSEPGRNNEQFF
TRBJ1-1	TRBV5-1	CASGMTANTEAFF
TRBJ2-3	TRBV20-1	CSASVSTDTQYF
TRBJ2-3	TRBV5-4	CASSRGGLGVDTQYF
TRBJ2-7	TRBV20-1	CSAQVPGPTGEQYF
TRBJ2-1	TRBV24-1	CATKGEDYNEQFF
TRBJ2-4	TRBV6-5	CASRLLPKSNIQYF
TRBJ2-3	TRBV7-9	CASSLIGTDTQYF
TRBJ1-1	TRBV28	CASSLSRDRGLNTEAFF
TRBJ2-5	TRBV7-9	CASSLSGKRQETQYF
TRBJ1-1	TRBV20-1	CSANRQGPDTEAFF
TRBJ1-5	TRBV4-1	CASSQEGFGNQPQHF
TRBJ2-2	TRBV12-3/TRBV12-4	CASSFNTGAGNGELFF
TRBJ2-1	TRBV18	CASSPDLLAGYNEQFF
TRBJ1-1	TRBV15	CATSRSRTANTDAFF
TRBJ2-4	TRBV20-1	CSAGKGLPKNIQYF
TRBJ2-1	TRBV28	CASSYPWGKGEQFF
TRBJ2-7	TRBV2	CASSEAPPGFYEQYF
TRBJ1-2	TRBV18	CASSLRRRTEGGYTF
TRBJ1-5	TRBV20-1	CSARPPAGSNQPQHF
TRBJ2-5	TRBV9	CASSVEQGDQYF
TRBJ2-5	TRBV7-8	CASSRSRWETQYF
TRBJ2-4	TRBV5-1	CASSLLQGAQNIQYF
TRBJ1-5	TRBV5-1	CASSLDEPSNQPQHF
TRBJ2-1	TRBV21-1	CASVEGLGVNEQFF
TRBJ2-2	TRBV19	CASGLAGNTGELFF